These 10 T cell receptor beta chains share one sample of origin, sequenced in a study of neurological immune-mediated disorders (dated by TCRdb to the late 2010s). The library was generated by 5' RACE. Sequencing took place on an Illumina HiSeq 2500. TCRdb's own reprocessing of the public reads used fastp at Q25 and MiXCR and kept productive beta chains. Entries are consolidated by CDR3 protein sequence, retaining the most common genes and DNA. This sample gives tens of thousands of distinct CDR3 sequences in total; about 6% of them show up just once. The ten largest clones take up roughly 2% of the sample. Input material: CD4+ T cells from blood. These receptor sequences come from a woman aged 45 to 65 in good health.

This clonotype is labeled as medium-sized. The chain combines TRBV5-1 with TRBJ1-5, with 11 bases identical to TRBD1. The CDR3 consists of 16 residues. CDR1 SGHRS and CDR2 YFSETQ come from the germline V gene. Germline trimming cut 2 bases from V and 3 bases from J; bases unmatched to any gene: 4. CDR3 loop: CASSFGTGGNNQPQHF. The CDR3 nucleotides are TGCGCCAGCAGCTTCGGGACAGGGGGTAACAATCAGCCCCAGCATTTT.

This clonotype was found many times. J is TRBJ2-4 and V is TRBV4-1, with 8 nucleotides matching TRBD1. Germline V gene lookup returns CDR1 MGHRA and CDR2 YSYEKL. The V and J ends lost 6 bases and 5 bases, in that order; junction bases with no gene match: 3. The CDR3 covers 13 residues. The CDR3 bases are TGCGCCAGCAGACAGACAGGGGAAAACATTCAGTACTTC. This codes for CASRQTGENIQYF.

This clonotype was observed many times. This chain's CDR3 is CASSSSTTGGRADTQYF. The CDR3 DNA reads as TGCGCCAGCAGCTCAAGTACGACAGGGGGCAGGGCAGATACGCAGTATTTT. The rearrangement joins TRBV5-1 to TRBJ2-3; 10 nucleotides line up with TRBD1. In germline, CDR1 is SGHRS, CDR2 YFSETQ. J lost 4 bases, V lost 3 bases, and 11 bases had no gene match. The CDR3 sequence is 17 residues long.

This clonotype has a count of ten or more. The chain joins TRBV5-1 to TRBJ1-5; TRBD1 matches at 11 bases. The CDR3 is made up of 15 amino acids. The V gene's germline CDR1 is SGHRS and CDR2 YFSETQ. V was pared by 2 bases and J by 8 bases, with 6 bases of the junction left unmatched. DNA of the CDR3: TGCGCCAGCAGCTTAAATTCGGGACAGGGGGAGCCCCAGCATTTT. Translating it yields CASSLNSGQGEPQHF.

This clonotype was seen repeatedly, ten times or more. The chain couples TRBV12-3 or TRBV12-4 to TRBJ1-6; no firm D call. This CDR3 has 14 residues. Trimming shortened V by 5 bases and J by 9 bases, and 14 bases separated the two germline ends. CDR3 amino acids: CASSRTDGTSPLHF. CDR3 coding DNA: TGTGCCAGCAGTCGGACCGACGGTACTTCACCCCTCCACTTT.

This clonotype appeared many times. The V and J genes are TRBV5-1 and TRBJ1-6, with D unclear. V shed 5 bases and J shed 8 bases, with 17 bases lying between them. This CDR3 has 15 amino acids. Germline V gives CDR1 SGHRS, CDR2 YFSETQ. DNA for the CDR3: TGCGCCAGCAGGCCGGCTTACAAGACTGATTCACCCCTCCACTTT. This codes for CASRPAYKTDSPLHF.

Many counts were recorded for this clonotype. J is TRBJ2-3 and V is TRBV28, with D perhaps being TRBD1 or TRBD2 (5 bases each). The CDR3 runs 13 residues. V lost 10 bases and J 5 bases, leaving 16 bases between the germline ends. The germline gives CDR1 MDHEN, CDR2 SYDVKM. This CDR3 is CAISRDAGDTQYF. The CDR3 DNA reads TGTGCCATTTCCCGGGACGCTGGAGATACGCAGTATTTT.

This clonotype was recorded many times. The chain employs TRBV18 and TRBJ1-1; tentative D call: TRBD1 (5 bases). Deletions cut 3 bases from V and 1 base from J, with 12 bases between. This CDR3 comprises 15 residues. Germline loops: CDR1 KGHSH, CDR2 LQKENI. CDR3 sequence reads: CASSPRVIENTEAFF. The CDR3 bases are TGTGCCAGCTCACCCAGGGTAATCGAGAACACTGAAGCTTTCTTT.

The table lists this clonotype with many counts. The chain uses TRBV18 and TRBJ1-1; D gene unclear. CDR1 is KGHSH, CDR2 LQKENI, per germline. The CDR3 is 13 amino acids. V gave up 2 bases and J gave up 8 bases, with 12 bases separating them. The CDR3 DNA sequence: TGTGCCAGCTCACCAACCCCGATGGCCGAAGCTTTCTTT. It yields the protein CASSPTPMAEAFF.

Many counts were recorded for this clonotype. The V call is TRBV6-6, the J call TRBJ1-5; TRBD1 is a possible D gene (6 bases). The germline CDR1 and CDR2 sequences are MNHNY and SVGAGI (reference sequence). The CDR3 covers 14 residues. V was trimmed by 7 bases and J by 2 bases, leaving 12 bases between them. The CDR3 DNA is TGTGCCAGCAAAGATACAGGGCGCAATCAGCCCCAGCATTTT. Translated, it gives CASKDTGRNQPQHF.